This T cell receptor (beta chain) emerged from a study of CD8 T cells in Susac syndrome (dated by TCRdb to about 2019). Study-level background: Repertoire sequencing was used to test whether CD8+ T cell activation and differentiation in Susac syndrome was antigen driven. CD8+ T cell repertoire clonality was compared between about a dozen healthy donors, approximately 14 Susac syndrome patients and 15 multiple sclerosis patients. Broad study findings and their caveats: The TCR sequencing and HLA analysis was acknowledged to have included a relatively small number of individuals.

High-throughput TCR beta sequencing profiled peripheral blood CD8+ and CD4+ T cells from healthy donors, Susac syndrome patients and multiple sclerosis patients. The multiple sclerosis controls were treatment-naive patients who had stable or active relapsing-remitting disease and met the revised McDonald criteria. Bulk CD8+ and CD4+ T cells were purified by magnetic negative isolation, whereas CD8+ TEMRA cells were enriched by FACS. Blood was drawn into EDTA tubes, processed within 24 hours, and PBMCs were isolated by density gradient centrifugation. PBMCs intended for TCR sequencing were cryopreserved in liquid nitrogen and were subsequently thawed in a 37 degrees C water bath. The sorted or isolated CD4+, CD8+ and CD8+ TEMRA cells had a purity of 90% or higher. RNA was extracted using the RNeasy kit, and roughly 0.5 to 1 microgram was reverse transcribed with random hexamers. TCR beta CDR3 regions were amplified with the immunoSEQ multiplex PCR assay covering 54 Vbeta and 13 Jbeta segments. PCR amplification bias was corrected by using a synthetic template baseline for primer optimization and computational correction. On the study's bioinformatics: Reads were annotated to V, D and J genes according to IMGT and were analyzed with immunoSEQ Analyzer, with only productive sequences retained. To calculate clonality, Shannon entropy was normalized by log2 of the number of productive unique sequences and then subtracted from one. For each patient and control, public and private clones were evaluated among the 100 most prevalent clones. Clones were defined as Susac-specific when absent from the healthy and MS cohorts, from roughly 1,000 published viral clones and from other ImmuneACCESS disease sequences. TCRdb reran the public reads through fastp at Q25 and MiXCR, keeping productive beta chains. CDR3 protein duplicates are merged, each entry listing the most common genes and DNA. TCRdb assigned the V and J calls; the authors' analysis was not used. Across this sample there are fewer than 350,000 distinct CDR3 sequences, with 85% seen only once. The ten largest clones take up about 0.22% of the sample.

Worth noting for this clonotype: The antigen it binds to is not known. It has no much larger one-base neighbor in the sample; base qualities were not kept.

CDR1 is given as SGHTA and CDR2 as FQGTGA, both from the germline V gene. V is pared back by 2 bases and J by 7 bases, with 12 bases lying between the germline termini. Inclusive of the bounding cysteine and phenylalanine, the CDR3 is 14 residues long. This entry keeps only the CDR3 DNA: 42 bases, framed from base 1. Here the chain combines TRBV7-3 and TRBJ2-1; the D gene is unclear. The sequenced material came from CD8+ T cells from PBMCs. This clonotype was obtained from a human donor with multiple sclerosis. At the DNA level, the sequence is TGTGCCAGCAGCTTATTTGTAGGGCCAAATGAGCAGTTCTTC. Its product reads: CASSLFVGPNEQFF.